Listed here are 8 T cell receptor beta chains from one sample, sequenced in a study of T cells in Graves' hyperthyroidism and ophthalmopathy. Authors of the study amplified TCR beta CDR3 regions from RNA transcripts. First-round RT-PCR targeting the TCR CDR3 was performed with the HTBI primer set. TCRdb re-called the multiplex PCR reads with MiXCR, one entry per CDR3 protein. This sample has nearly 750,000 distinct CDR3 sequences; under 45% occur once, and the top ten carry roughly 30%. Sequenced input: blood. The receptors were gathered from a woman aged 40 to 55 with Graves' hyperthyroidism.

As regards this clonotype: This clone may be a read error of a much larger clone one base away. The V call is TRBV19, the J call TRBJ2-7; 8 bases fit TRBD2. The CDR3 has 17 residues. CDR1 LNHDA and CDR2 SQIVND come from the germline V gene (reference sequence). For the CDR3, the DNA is TGTGCCAGTAGTTTGGGACTAGTGATCCCAAGCTCCTACGAGCGGTACTTC. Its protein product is CASSLGLVIPSSYERYF.

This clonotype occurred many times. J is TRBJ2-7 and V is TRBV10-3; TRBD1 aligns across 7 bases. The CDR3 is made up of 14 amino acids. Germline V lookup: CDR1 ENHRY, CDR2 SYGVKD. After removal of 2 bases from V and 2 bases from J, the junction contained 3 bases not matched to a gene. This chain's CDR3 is CAISEGTVTYEQYF. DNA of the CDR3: TGTGCCATCAGTGAGGGGACAGTAACCTACGAGCAGTACTTC.

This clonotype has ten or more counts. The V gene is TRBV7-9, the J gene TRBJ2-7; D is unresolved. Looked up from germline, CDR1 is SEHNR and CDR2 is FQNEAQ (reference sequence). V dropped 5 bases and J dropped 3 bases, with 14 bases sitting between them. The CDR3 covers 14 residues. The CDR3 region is CASSPAVLGYEQYF. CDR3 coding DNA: TGTGCCAGCAGCCCAGCCGTCCTAGGCTACGAGCAGTACTTC.

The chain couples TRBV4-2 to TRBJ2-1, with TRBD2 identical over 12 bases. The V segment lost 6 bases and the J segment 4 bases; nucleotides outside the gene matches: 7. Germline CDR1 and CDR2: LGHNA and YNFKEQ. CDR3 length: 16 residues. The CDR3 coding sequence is TGTGCCAGCAGTGACCTACTAGCGGGAGGATACAATGAGCAGTTCTTC. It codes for CASSDLLAGGYNEQFF.

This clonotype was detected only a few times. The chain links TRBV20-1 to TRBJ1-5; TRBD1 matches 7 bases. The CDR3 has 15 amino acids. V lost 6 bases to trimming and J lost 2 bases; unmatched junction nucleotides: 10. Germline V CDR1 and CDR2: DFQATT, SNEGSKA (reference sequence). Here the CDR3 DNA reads TGCAGTGCGGGGGACCTTCAGGGGGGCAATCAGCCCCAGCATTTT. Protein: CSAGDLQGGNQPQHF.

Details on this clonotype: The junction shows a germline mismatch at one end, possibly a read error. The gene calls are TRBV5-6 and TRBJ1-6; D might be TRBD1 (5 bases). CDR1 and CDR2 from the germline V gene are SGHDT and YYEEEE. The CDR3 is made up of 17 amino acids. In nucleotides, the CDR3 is TGTGCCAGCAGCTTGGTTTCGGTGGGGCGGAATAATTCACCCCTCCGCTTT. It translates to CASSLVSVGRNNSPLRF.

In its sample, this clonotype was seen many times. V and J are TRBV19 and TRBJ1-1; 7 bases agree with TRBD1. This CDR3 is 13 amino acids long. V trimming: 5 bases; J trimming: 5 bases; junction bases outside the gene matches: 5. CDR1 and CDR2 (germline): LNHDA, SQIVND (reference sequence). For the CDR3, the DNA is TGTGCCAGTAGTCACACAGGGGAAACTGAAGCTTTCTTT. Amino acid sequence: CASSHTGETEAFF. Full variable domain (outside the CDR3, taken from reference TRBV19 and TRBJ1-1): DGGITQSPKYLFRKEGQNVTLSCEQNLNHDAMYWYRQDPGQGLRLIYYSQIVNDFQKGDIAEGYSVSREKKESFPLTVTSAQKNPTAFYLCASSHTGETEAFFGQGTRLTVV.

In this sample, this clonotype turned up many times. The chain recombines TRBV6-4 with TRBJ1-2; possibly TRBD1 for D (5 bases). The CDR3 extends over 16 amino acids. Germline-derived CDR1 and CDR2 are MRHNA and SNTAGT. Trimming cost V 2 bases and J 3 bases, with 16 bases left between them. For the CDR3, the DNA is TGTGCCAGCAGTGACCCGGCGGGGCACGAAGACTATGGCTACACCTTC. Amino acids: CASSDPAGHEDYGYTF.